A single T cell receptor beta chain is shown here with its context. The sample originates from a study of blood T cell repertoires in COVID-19. Overall study: Spain, Italy and the United States supplied samples that represented acute and convalescent COVID-19.

The CDR3 covers 14 residues. V lost 7 bases to trimming and J lost 1 base; unmatched junction nucleotides: 7. Germline V gives CDR1 SGHTA, CDR2 FQGNSA. Authors' processing steps: The assay estimated nucleated cells by amplifying reference gene primers. The assay was immunoSEQ multiplex PCR, and TCRdb's table has in-frame clones only and misses some. V and J calls and clone size are those listed in that table; D and trimming were worked out from the DNA. The repertoire includes about 78,000 clones, around nine tenths of them detected once, and roughly 5% sits in the top ten. This clonotype was sampled from a man in his fifties or sixties with active or convalescent COVID-19. Material for sequencing was peripheral blood. The V and J genes are TRBV7-2 and TRBJ2-7; 7 nucleotides line up with TRBD1. The CDR3 sequence: CASTLAGGSYEQYF. The CDR3 region has the DNA TGTGCCAGCACCCTAGCAGGGGGATCCTACGAGCAGTACTTC. The variable domain in full, completed from reference TRBV7-2 and TRBJ2-7, reads GAGVSQSPSNKVTEKGKDVELRCDPISGHTALYWYRQSLGQGLEFLIYFQGNSAPDKSGLPSDRFSAERTGGSVSTLTIQRTQQEDSAVYLCASTLAGGSYEQYFGPGTRLTVT.